These T cell receptor beta chains were read from a single sample in a study of T cell responses to AZD1222 COVID-19 vaccine. TCRdb's table, derived via immunoSEQ multiplex PCR, lists solely in-frame clones and lacks some. This table holds about 130,000 clones, over 75% found once. This specimen consisted of peripheral blood, obtained on day 0 of AZD1222 vaccination. These receptors were obtained from an adult in good health. Each CDR3 is given with its conserved first and last residue. The order of the fields is J gene, CDR3 length, D gene, V gene, clone size, CDR3 DNA, CDR3 protein. A D gene is named only where the DNA matches it firmly. The size field is filled for only some rows; it gives once, few, many or a size class.

TRBJ2-7	12	.	TRBV24-1	.	TGTGCCACCAGTTTCGGAGGCGGCGAGCAGTACTTC	CATSFGGGEQYF
TRBJ1-1	13	.	TRBV6-2/TRBV6-3	.	TGTGCCAGCAGTCCGCAGGGTCGTACTGAAGCTTTCTTT	CASSPQGRTEAFF
TRBJ1-6	17	TRBD1	TRBV7-9	.	TGTGCCAGCAGCTTCCTCCCGACAGGGGGGGGGTATTCACCCCTCCACTTT	CASSFLPTGGGYSPLHF
TRBJ1-4	14	TRBD1	TRBV9	.	TGTGCCAGCAGCCCTACAGGGGGCACCGAAAAACTGTTTTTT	CASSPTGGTEKLFF
TRBJ1-6	14	.	TRBV9	.	TGTGCCAGCGGAACTCCAATGAATAATTCACCCCTCCACTTT	CASGTPMNNSPLHF
TRBJ2-2	13	.	TRBV9	once	TGTGCCAGCAGCGTACTGGACACCGGGGAGCTGTTTTTT	CASSVLDTGELFF
TRBJ1-1	16	.	TRBV9	.	TGTGCCAGCAGCGTAGGCGGCGGGGGATGGGGCACTGAAGCTTTCTTT	CASSVGGGGWGTEAFF
TRBJ2-2	16	TRBD2	TRBV5-6	.	TGTGCCAGCAGCTTACGGACTAGCGGGTTCTCCGGGGAGCTGTTTTTT	CASSLRTSGFSGELFF
TRBJ1-2	13	.	TRBV3-1/TRBV3-2	.	TGTGCCAGCAGCCTGCGGGCCAACTATGGCTACACCTTC	CASSLRANYGYTF
TRBJ1-1	13	TRBD1	TRBV6-5	.	TGTGCCAGCAGTTCCCCCGGGACAGCGGAAGCTTTCTTT	CASSSPGTAEAFF
TRBJ2-1	13	.	TRBV15	.	TGTGCCACCAGATGGATCCCCCACAATGAGCAGTTCTTC	CATRWIPHNEQFF
TRBJ2-2	16	TRBD1	TRBV9	few	TGTGCCAGCAGCGGACCGGGACAGGTACCCACCGGGGAGCTGTTTTTT	CASSGPGQVPTGELFF
TRBJ2-2	13	.	TRBV29-1	.	TGCAGCGTTGATGCGGCGAACACCGGGGAGCTGTTTTTT	CSVDAANTGELFF
TRBJ1-1	14	.	TRBV23-1	.	TGCGCCAGCAGTCAAAAAGAAGGGAACACTGAAGCTTTCTTT	CASSQKEGNTEAFF
TRBJ2-1	16	.	TRBV5-6	few	TGTGCCAGCAGCTTTTTGGCCGACGGTTTCAACAATGAGCAGTTCTTC	CASSFLADGFNNEQFF
TRBJ2-2	15	TRBD2	TRBV11-3	.	TGTGCCAGCAGTCGCGGGGGGATGAACACCGGGGAGCTGTTTTTT	CASSRGGMNTGELFF
TRBJ1-1	14	.	TRBV6-5	.	TGTGCCAGCTTAACCGGCCAGGGATTGGCTGAAGCTTTCTTT	CASLTGQGLAEAFF
TRBJ2-1	14	TRBD1	TRBV27	.	TGTGCCAGCAGTGGACAGGGTTACTACAATGAGCAGTTCTTC	CASSGQGYYNEQFF